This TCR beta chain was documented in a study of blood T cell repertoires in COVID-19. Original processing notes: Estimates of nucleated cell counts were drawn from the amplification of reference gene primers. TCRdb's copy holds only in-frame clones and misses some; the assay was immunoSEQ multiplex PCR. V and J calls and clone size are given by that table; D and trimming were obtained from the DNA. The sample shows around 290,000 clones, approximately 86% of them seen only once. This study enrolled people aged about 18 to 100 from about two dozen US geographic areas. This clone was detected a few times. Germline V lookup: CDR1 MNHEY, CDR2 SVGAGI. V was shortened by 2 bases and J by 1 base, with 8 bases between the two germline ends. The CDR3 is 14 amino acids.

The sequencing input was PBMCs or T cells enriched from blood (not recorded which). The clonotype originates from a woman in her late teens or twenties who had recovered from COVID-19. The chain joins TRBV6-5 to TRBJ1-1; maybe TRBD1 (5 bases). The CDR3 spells CASSYDRENTEAFF. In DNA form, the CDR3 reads TGTGCCAGCAGTTACGACAGAGAGAACACTGAAGCTTTCTTT.